This T cell receptor (beta chain) was found in a study of blood T cell repertoires in COVID-19. There are 16 residues in the CDR3. The V and J ends lost 2 bases and 2 bases, in that order; junction bases with no gene match: 2. Germline CDR1 reads MNHNS; CDR2 reads SASEGT. As handled by the study authors: Amplification with reference gene primers provided the estimates of nucleated cell counts. The assay was immunoSEQ multiplex PCR, and TCRdb's table has in-frame clones only and misses some. V and J calls plus clone size are reproduced from that table; the DNA served to infer D and trimming. The sample has 70,000 to 100,000 clones, 88% seen once. The table lists this clone with a count of one.

Material for sequencing was peripheral blood. The gene calls are TRBV6-1 and TRBJ2-4; 11 bases are a match to TRBD1. This receptor was taken from an elderly woman with active COVID-19. The chain's CDR3 is CASSEWDRGTKNIQYF. As DNA, the CDR3 is TGTGCCAGCAGTGAATGGGACAGGGGGACCAAAAACATTCAGTACTTC.